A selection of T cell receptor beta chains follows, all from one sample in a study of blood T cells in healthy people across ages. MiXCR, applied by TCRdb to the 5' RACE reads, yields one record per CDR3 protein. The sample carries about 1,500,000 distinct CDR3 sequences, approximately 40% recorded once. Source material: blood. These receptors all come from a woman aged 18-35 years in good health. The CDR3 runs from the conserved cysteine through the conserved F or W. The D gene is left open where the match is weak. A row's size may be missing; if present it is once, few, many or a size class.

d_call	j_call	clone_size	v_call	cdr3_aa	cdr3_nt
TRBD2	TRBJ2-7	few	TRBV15	CATLETSGAYNEQYF	TGTGCCACCCTCGAGACTAGCGGGGCATACAATGAGCAGTACTTC
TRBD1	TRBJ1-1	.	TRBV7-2	CASSPTGGAGNTEAFF	TGTGCCAGCAGCCCAACAGGGGGCGCCGGAAACACTGAAGCTTTCTTT
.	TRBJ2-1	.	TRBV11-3	CASSLVGETSYNEQFF	TGTGCCAGTAGCTTAGTCGGGGAAACCTCCTACAATGAGCAGTTCTTC
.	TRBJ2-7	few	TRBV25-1	CASSPGQRGYEQYF	TGTGCCAGCAGCCCGGGACAGCGGGGTTACGAGCAGTACTTC
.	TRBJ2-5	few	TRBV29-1	CSVEDYQETQYF	TGCAGCGTTGAAGACTACCAAGAGACCCAGTACTTC
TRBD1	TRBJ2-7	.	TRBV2	CASSGDSYYNEQYF	TGTGCCAGCAGTGGGGACAGCTACTACAATGAGCAGTACTTC
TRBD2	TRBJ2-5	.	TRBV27	CASLGHWTSGSYEQYF	TGTGCCAGCCTTGGGCATTGGACTAGCGGGTCTTATGAGCAGTACTTC
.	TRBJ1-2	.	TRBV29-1	CSVEYYSSVYGYTF	TGCAGCGTTGAATATTATTCCAGCGTCTATGGCTACACCTTC
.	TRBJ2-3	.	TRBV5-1	CASSPRGSVSPDTQYF	TGCGCCAGCAGCCCCAGGGGTAGCGTTTCCCCAGATACGCAGTATTTT
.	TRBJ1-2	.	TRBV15	CATSPGGSDGYTF	TGTGCCACCAGCCCGGGGGGGTCTGATGGCTACACCTTC
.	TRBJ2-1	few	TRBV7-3	CASTLGTGKNNEQFF	TGTGCCAGCACCCTCGGGACCGGCAAAAACAATGAGCAGTTCTTC
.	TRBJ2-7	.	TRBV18	CASSPDSGEDEQYF	TGTGCCAGCTCACCTGACTCCGGCGAGGACGAGCAGTACTTC
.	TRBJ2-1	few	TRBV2	CAGRPFLGSYNEQFF	TGTGCCGGCCGACCGTTCCTCGGCTCCTACAATGAGCAGTTCTTC
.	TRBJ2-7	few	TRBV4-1	CASSQDIGTLYYEQYF	TGCGCCAGCAGCCAAGATATAGGGACCTTATATTACGAGCAGTACTTC
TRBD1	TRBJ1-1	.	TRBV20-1	CSAGDRGPNTEAFF	TGCAGTGCTGGGGACAGGGGGCCGAACACTGAAGCTTTCTTT